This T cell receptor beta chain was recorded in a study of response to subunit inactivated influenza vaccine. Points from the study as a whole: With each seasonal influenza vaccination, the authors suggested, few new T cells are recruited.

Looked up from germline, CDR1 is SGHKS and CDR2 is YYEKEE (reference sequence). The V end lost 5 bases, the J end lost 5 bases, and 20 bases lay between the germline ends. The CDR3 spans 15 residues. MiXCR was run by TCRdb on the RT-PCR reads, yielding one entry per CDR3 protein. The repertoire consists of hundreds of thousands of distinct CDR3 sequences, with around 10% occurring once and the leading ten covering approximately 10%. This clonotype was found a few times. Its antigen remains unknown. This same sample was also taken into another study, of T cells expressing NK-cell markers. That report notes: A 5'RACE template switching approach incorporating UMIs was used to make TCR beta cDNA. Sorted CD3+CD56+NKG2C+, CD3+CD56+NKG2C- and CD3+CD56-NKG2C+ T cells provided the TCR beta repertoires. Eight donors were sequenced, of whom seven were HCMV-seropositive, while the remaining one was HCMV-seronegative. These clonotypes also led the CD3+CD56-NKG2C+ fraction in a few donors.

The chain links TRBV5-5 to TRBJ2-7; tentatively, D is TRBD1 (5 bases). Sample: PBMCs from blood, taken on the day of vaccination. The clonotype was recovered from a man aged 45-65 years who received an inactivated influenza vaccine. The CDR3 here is CASSSIRQSPHEQYF. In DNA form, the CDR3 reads TGTGCCAGCAGTTCCATCCGACAGTCTCCCCACGAGCAGTACTTC.